This TCR beta chain was sequenced in a study of blood T cell repertoires in COVID-19. Study details: Spain, Italy and the United States supplied samples that represented acute and convalescent COVID-19. Sources were T cells, B-cell-depleted T cells, or PBMCs; the material itself was cDNA or gDNA.

Per the study methods: The assay estimated nucleated cells by amplifying reference gene primers. Assay: immunoSEQ multiplex PCR; the TCRdb copy retains only in-frame clones and omits some. Clone size and the V and J calls come from that table; the DNA yielded D and trimming. This sample has some 38,000 clones, with roughly 92% found just once. The CDR3 runs to 14 residues. Germline V CDR1 and CDR2: LNHDA, SQIVND (reference sequence). V shed 4 bases and J shed 0 bases, with 8 bases lying between them. The receptor's source is a man in his fifties with active COVID-19. The V call is TRBV19, the J call TRBJ2-3; D gene unclear. Sequenced input: peripheral blood. The CDR3 sequence is CASSKERSTDTQYF. Written as DNA, the CDR3 is TGTGCCAGTAGTAAGGAGAGGAGCACAGATACGCAGTATTTT.